A single sample is the source of the 14 T cell receptor beta chains below, sequenced in a study of blood T cell repertoires in COVID-19. Using immunoSEQ multiplex PCR, the repertoire was profiled, and TCRdb retains in-frame clones only, with some absent. The table lists about 90,000 clones, 65% to 90% of them singletons, with 1.2% in the top ten. The sample was peripheral blood. These receptors were obtained from an elderly man with active or convalescent COVID-19.

In this sample, this clone turned up once. The chain employs TRBV29-1 and TRBJ2-5; possible D gene TRBD2, 6 bases. The CDR3 is 12 amino acids. Germline CDR1 and CDR2: SQVTM and ANQGSEA. V lost 3 bases to trimming and J lost 8 bases, with 13 bases between them. The CDR3 sequence is CSVERNGRTQYF. The CDR3 DNA reads TGCAGCGTTGAGAGAAACGGGAGAACCCAGTACTTC.

The chain couples TRBV19 to TRBJ2-3, with TRBD1 identical over 9 bases. V shed 0 bases and J 2 bases; nucleotides not matched to a gene: 6. This CDR3 is built from 17 residues. The germline CDR1 and CDR2 sequences are LNHDA and SQIVND (reference sequence). The CDR3 sequence is CASSIEGGQGHTDTQYF. The DNA of the CDR3 is TGTGCCAGTAGTATAGAAGGCGGACAGGGGCACACAGATACGCAGTATTTT.

The gene calls are TRBV4-3 and TRBJ2-2; D perhaps matches TRBD2 (6 bases). This CDR3 is 15 amino acids long. V dropped 6 bases and J dropped 1 base, with 12 bases sitting between them. The germline gives CDR1 LGHNA, CDR2 YSLEER. DNA for the CDR3: TGCGCCAGCAGGCGGGACTTGAGGAACACCGGGGAGCTGTTTTTT. Translated, it gives CASRRDLRNTGELFF.

The chain recombines TRBV28 with TRBJ1-4; D is ambiguous. V gave up 5 bases and J gave up 4 bases, with 11 bases separating them. CDR1 MDHEN and CDR2 SYDVKM come from the germline V gene. The CDR3 is made up of 14 amino acids. CDR3 region: CASSLVGGNEKLFF. The CDR3 DNA sequence: TGTGCCAGCAGTCTCGTGGGAGGTAATGAAAAACTGTTTTTT.

The chain joins TRBV7-2 to TRBJ1-5; maybe TRBD1 (5 bases). CDR1 is SGHTA and CDR2 is FQGNSA in the germline V gene. V lost 6 bases and J lost 5, with 14 bases in between. This CDR3 has 14 residues. The CDR3 DNA reads TGTGCCAGCAGTTCTCAGGGATGGGATCAGCCCCAGCATTTT. This codes for CASSSQGWDQPQHF.

The J gene is TRBJ1-2, the V gene TRBV19, with 10 bases identical to TRBD1. This CDR3 has 14 residues. J was trimmed by 3 bases and V by 5 bases; bases with no gene match: 3. Germline-derived CDR1 and CDR2 are LNHDA and SQIVND (reference sequence). CDR3 region: CASSLTGGYYGYTF. CDR3 DNA sequence: TGTGCCAGTAGTCTGACAGGGGGCTACTATGGCTACACCTTC. Supplemented by reference TRBV19 and TRBJ1-2, the full variable domain reads DGGITQSPKYLFRKEGQNVTLSCEQNLNHDAMYWYRQDPGQGLRLIYYSQIVNDFQKGDIAEGYSVSREKKESFPLTVTSAQKNPTAFYLCASSLTGGYYGYTFGSGTRLTVV.

CDR3 nucleotide sequence: TGTGCCAGCAGCCCCGGGACAGGGGACAATGAGCAGTTCTTC. It yields the protein CASSPGTGDNEQFF. The V gene is TRBV7-8, the J gene TRBJ2-1; 10 positions match TRBD1. The germline V gene has CDR1 SGHVS and CDR2 FQNEAQ. This CDR3 region has 14 residues. The V segment lost 5 bases and the J segment 5 bases; nucleotides outside the gene matches: 3.

The chain employs TRBV5-1 and TRBJ1-1, with a possible D match to TRBD1 (5 bases). Germline CDR1 and CDR2: SGHRS and YFSETQ. This CDR3 spans 16 amino acids. V lost 0 bases, J lost 0 bases, and 12 bases lay in between. The CDR3 coding sequence is TGCGCCAGCAGCTTGGAATACCCAGGGATGAACACTGAAGCTTTCTTT. This encodes CASSLEYPGMNTEAFF.

This clone is a singleton in its sample. This sequence joins TRBV18 and TRBJ1-1; D gene uncertain. The V gene lost 5 bases and the J gene lost 3 bases, with 7 bases spanning the gap. The CDR3 totals 12 residues. Germline CDR1 KGHSH, CDR2 LQKENI. The CDR3 sequence: CASSTADTEAFF. The CDR3, as DNA: TGTGCCAGCTCAACGGCGGACACTGAAGCTTTCTTT.

This chain uses TRBV7-3 with TRBJ2-1; TRBD2 is a possible D gene (6 bases). In germline, CDR1 is SGHTA, CDR2 FQGTGA. There are 14 residues in the CDR3. The V gene lost 3 bases and the J gene lost 7 bases, with 13 bases spanning the gap. In DNA, the CDR3 is TGTGCCAGCAGCTTCACGGGAGTAGAGAATGAGCAGTTCTTC. This encodes CASSFTGVENEQFF.

The chain carries TRBV13 and TRBJ1-1; 7 nucleotides agree with TRBD1. Germline CDR1 reads PRHDT; CDR2 reads FYEKMQ (reference sequence). The length of the CDR3 is 12 residues. V was clipped by 5 bases and J by 4 bases; unmatched bases: 1. Here the CDR3 DNA reads TGTGCCAGCAGCCCAGGGGGCACTGAAGCTTTCTTT. Its protein product is CASSPGGTEAFF.

The gene calls are TRBV11-2 and TRBJ2-2, with 7 bases identical to TRBD1. The germline V gene has CDR1 SGHAT and CDR2 FQNNGV. CDR3 length: 14 residues. The ends lost 2 bases at V and 7 bases at J; junction bases unmatched: 4. The CDR3, as DNA: TGTGCCAGCAGCTTAAAGGGGGCTGGCGGGGAGCTGTTTTTT. Protein: CASSLKGAGGELFF.

This clone was detected once. This chain connects TRBV27 to TRBJ1-1; D is possibly TRBD1 (6 bases). The germline V gene encodes CDR1 MNHEY and CDR2 SMNVEV (reference sequence). This CDR3 spans 13 amino acids. Trimming shortened V by 8 bases and J by 1 base, and 11 bases separated the two germline ends. The CDR3 bases are TGTGCCAGCGGGGGCAGGCCGAACACTGAAGCTTTCTTT. It translates to CASGGRPNTEAFF.

The chain is built from TRBV7-6 and TRBJ2-1, with D maybe TRBD1 (6 bases). The germline V gene encodes CDR1 SGHVS and CDR2 FNYEAQ. There are 17 residues in the CDR3. Trimming took off 4 bases at V and 0 bases at J, with 16 bases between the two ends. The CDR3 loop reads CASSSYTGHISYNEQFF. The CDR3 region has the DNA TGTGCCAGCAGCTCATATACGGGACATATCTCCTACAATGAGCAGTTCTTC.